The sequence of this T cell receptor (beta chain) was determined in a study of shared clonotypes between healthy human individuals. The study, taken as a whole, reports: Naive subsets usually exceeded memory subsets in estimated richness.

Sequencing used immunoSEQ multiplex PCR; TCRdb keeps in-frame clones, though not all of them. Of about 960,000 clones listed, around 80% were seen once; the top ten hold about 1.5%. This clone was counted at least ten times. Its antigen is undetermined. Trimming took 0 bases from V and 2 from J, leaving 1 base between them. Germline V gives CDR1 SGHRS, CDR2 YFSETQ. This CDR3 is built from 12 residues. The sequencing input was memory CD4+ T cells sorted from blood. Noted subset: CD45RA-negative fraction. The chain couples TRBV5-1 to TRBJ2-3, with unresolved D. The TCR comes from a man aged 18-30 years in good health. The CDR3 is CASSLVTDTQYF. CDR3 nucleotide sequence: TGCGCCAGCAGCTTGGTCACAGATACGCAGTATTTT.